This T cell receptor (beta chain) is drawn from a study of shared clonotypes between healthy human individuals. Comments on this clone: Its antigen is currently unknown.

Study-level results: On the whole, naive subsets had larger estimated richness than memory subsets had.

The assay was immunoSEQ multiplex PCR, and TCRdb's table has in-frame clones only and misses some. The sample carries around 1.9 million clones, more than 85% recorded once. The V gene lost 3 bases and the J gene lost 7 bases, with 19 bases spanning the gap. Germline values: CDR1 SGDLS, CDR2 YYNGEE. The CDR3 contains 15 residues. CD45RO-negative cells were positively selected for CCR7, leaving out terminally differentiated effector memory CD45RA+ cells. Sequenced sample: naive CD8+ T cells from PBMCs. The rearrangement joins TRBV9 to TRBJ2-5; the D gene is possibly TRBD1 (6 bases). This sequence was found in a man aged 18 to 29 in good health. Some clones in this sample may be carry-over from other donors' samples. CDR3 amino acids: CASSESQGLPSTQYF. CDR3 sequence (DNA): TGTGCCAGCAGCGAATCACAGGGCCTCCCCTCGACCCAGTACTTC. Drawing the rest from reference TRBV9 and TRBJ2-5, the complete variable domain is DSGVTQTPKHLITATGQRVTLRCSPRSGDLSVYWYQQSLDQGLQFLIQYYNGEERAKGNILERFSAQQFPDLHSELNLSSLELGDSALYFCASSESQGLPSTQYFGPGTRLLVL.